The following is a T cell receptor (beta chain) sequence with its context. Its target is unknown. This sample stems from a study of vaccination and CD4 T cells after COVID-19. Overall study: Investigators stimulated cells with overlapping spike peptides drawn from SARS-CoV-2, HCoV-NL63, HCoV-OC43 and HCoV-229E.

The sample's treatment: approximately 10-day PBMC culture with coronavirus spike peptide pools or control peptides (ViraFEST assay). The Oncomine TCR Beta short-read assay was applied to DNA of cultured CD4+ T cells. DNA came from CD4+ T cells after culture. Via MiXCR, TCRdb re-called the PCR reads, giving one row per CDR3 protein. The sample includes approximately 11,000 distinct CDR3 sequences, around two thirds of them seen just once. Trimming took off 2 bases at V and 3 bases at J, with 7 bases between the two ends. CDR3 length equals 13 residues. Germline V gene data show CDR1 as MNHEY and CDR2 as SVGAGI.

V and J are TRBV6-5 and TRBJ1-1, with D hard to call. The sample taken for sequencing was CD4+ T cells from blood, cultured in vitro. The TCR sequence derives from a human donor who had recovered from COVID-19. Here the CDR3 DNA reads TGTGCCAGCAGTTACGAACGGGACACTGAAGCTTTCTTT. This sequence encodes CASSYERDTEAFF.